This T cell receptor beta chain is from a study of Ad26.COV2.S vaccination and SARS-CoV-2 variants. Overall study: Donor had been placed in the Ad26.COV2.S arm of the COV1001 trial. Dosing was one shot or two shots 56 days apart.

The count of this clone is one. The antigen is undetermined. Study-wide results and caveats: Quantification of TCR breadth and depth may have yielded underestimates of total T cell responses. Placebo recipients showed lower spike-specific TCR breadth than vaccinees.

The repertoire was sequenced with immunoSEQ multiplex PCR; TCRdb's copy has only in-frame clones and lacks some. The sample yields around 250,000 clones, more than 75% seen once. Treatment: around 19 received Ad26.COV2.S at low or high dose, single or two shots; 5 received placebo; per-sample allocation not given. Samples were taken on day 63 after the first vaccine or placebo injection. V was shortened by 0 bases and J by 7 bases, with 12 bases between the two germline ends. The length of the CDR3 is 13 residues. Germline V gene sequence: CDR1 SQVTM, CDR2 ANQGSEA. This TCR derives from a person aged 18 to 59 who received the Ad26.COV2.S COVID-19 vaccine or a placebo. The chain is built from TRBV29-1 and TRBJ1-2; D ambiguous. This sample comprised peripheral blood, obtained in a trial of Ad26.COV2.S vaccine versus placebo. CDR3 coding DNA: TGCAGCGTTGAAGAAGGGCCAATCGGTGGCTACACCTTC. It specifies CSVEEGPIGGYTF.